Presented here are 11 T cell receptor beta chains from one specimen sequenced in a study of T cell responses to AZD1222 COVID-19 vaccine. Using immunoSEQ multiplex PCR, the repertoire was profiled, and TCRdb retains in-frame clones only, with some absent. The sample carries 150,000 or so clones, around 92% recorded once. Material: peripheral blood, obtained 28 days after the second AZD1222 dose. The origin of the receptors is an adult who received the AZD1222 COVID-19 vaccine.

The chain couples TRBV28 to TRBJ2-2, with TRBD2 as a possible D gene (5 bases). The CDR3 runs 15 residues. Trimming shortened V by 6 bases and J by 4 bases, and 15 bases separated the two germline ends. Per the germline V gene, CDR1 is MDHEN and CDR2 is SYDVKM. The DNA of the CDR3 is TGTGCCAGCAGGTCCGTCGGGGTGGCCACCGGGGAGCTGTTTTTT. This codes for CASRSVGVATGELFF.

This clone was observed a few times. The chain recombines TRBV9 with TRBJ2-4; TRBD1 is a possible D gene (6 bases). Germline-derived CDR1 and CDR2 are SGDLS and YYNGEE. Trimming left V 3 bases short and J 12 bases short, with 13 bases between. The CDR3 has 12 amino acids. The CDR3 loop reads CASSADTGSQYF. DNA of the CDR3: TGTGCCAGCAGCGCGGACACAGGGAGTCAGTACTTC.

The rearrangement links TRBV28 to TRBJ1-2, with 9 bases matching TRBD1. Germline CDR1 is MDHEN and CDR2 is SYDVKM. This CDR3 has 14 amino acids. V shed 6 bases, J shed 8 bases, and the junction held 10 bases outside the gene matches. The chain's CDR3 is CASSLWTGAEGYTF. Written as DNA, the CDR3 is TGTGCCAGCAGCCTCTGGACAGGGGCGGAGGGCTACACCTTC.

The chain is built from TRBV18 and TRBJ2-1; the match to TRBD2 covers 12 bases. Germline CDR1 and CDR2: KGHSH and LQKENI. J lost 8 bases, V lost 0 bases, and 2 bases had no gene match. This CDR3 is built from 15 residues. This CDR3 reads CASSPPASGGDEQFF. In DNA, the CDR3 is TGTGCCAGCTCACCACCGGCTAGCGGGGGGGATGAGCAGTTCTTC.

The V and J genes are TRBV7-2 and TRBJ2-1; no clear D gene. Trimming removed 5 bases at V and 1 base at J, with 15 bases between. Germline V lookup: CDR1 SGHTA, CDR2 FQGNSA. The CDR3 is 16 amino acids. This chain's CDR3 is CASSQFGRLSYNEQFF. The CDR3 DNA is TGTGCCAGCAGCCAATTTGGGCGATTGTCCTACAATGAGCAGTTCTTC.

This sequence joins TRBV18 and TRBJ1-2; 9 bases are a match to TRBD1. The CDR3 length is 16 residues. V shed 3 bases and J 1 base; nucleotides not matched to a gene: 6. Germline V CDR1 and CDR2: KGHSH, LQKENI. Here the CDR3 DNA reads TGTGCCAGCTCACCTCTACAGGGGGCGCGTAACTATGGCTACACCTTC. It yields the protein CASSPLQGARNYGYTF.

Regarding this clone: At one end the junction does not follow the germline gene, possibly because of a read error. CDR3 DNA sequence: TGTGCCAGCAGCCCAACTCGACTCCTCCCTCGGGTTTTT. Protein: CASSPTRLLPRVF. This chain connects TRBV6-5 to TRBJ2-2; D uncertain. The CDR3 extends over 13 amino acids. Germline values: CDR1 MNHEY, CDR2 SVGAGI.

This clone appeared a few times. The chain carries TRBV6-5 and TRBJ2-6, with D possibly being TRBD2 (5 bases). There are 16 residues in the CDR3. Deletions cut 2 bases from V and 4 bases from J, with 12 bases between. Germline CDR1 reads MNHEY; CDR2 reads SVGAGI. CDR3 bases: TGTGCCAGCAGTTACGGTCGGGGTACCGGGGCCAACGTCCTGACTTTC. It yields the protein CASSYGRGTGANVLTF.

This clone has only a few counts. V gene TRBV5-1 combines with J gene TRBJ1-5, with unresolved D. With 3 bases removed from V and 5 bases from J, the gap between germline ends came to 15 bases. Germline CDR1 is SGHRS and CDR2 is YFSETQ. The CDR3 sequence is 15 residues long. In nucleotides, the CDR3 is TGCGCCAGCAGCTCAAAGCAGTGGCAGGATCAGCCCCAGCATTTT. Amino acids: CASSSKQWQDQPQHF.

The V gene is TRBV24-1, the J gene TRBJ1-4; TRBD1 matches 8 bases. The CDR3 covers 13 residues. The junction had 4 bases not matched to a gene; V was cut back by 3 bases and J by 11 bases. Germline loops: CDR1 KGHDR, CDR2 SFDVKD. The CDR3 is CATSDGQGDKLFF. The CDR3, as DNA: TGTGCCACCAGTGATGGACAGGGCGATAAACTGTTTTTT.

CDR3 residues: CSASQRAYEQYF. The CDR3 bases are TGCAGTGCTAGTCAGCGGGCCTACGAGCAGTACTTC. This sequence joins TRBV20-1 and TRBJ2-7; a weak D match, TRBD2 (6 bases). The V and J ends lost 3 bases and 2 bases respectively, with 8 bases between them. Germline CDR1 reads DFQATT; CDR2 reads SNEGSKA (reference sequence). The CDR3 length is 12 residues.